These 9 T cell receptor beta chains were sequenced from one sample in a study of OX40 agonist ivuxolimab in advanced cancers. Profiling relied on immunoSEQ multiplex PCR, and the TCRdb table lists in-frame clones only, not all of them. The sample shows roughly 81,000 clones, roughly 85% of them seen only once. Source: CD4+ or CD8+ T cells sorted from blood, taken in a trial of the OX40 agonist ivuxolimab. Receptor source: an adult with an advanced solid tumor such as melanoma, head and neck, liver or kidney cancer.

The V call is TRBV19, the J call TRBJ1-1; the match to TRBD1 covers 9 bases. This CDR3 is 15 amino acids long. Unmatched junction bases numbered 7, after V lost 6 bases and J lost 2 bases. Germline V CDR1 and CDR2: LNHDA, SQIVND (reference sequence). The CDR3 spells CASSATGGSNTEAFF. Written as DNA, the CDR3 is TGTGCCAGTAGCGCCACAGGGGGCAGTAACACTGAAGCTTTCTTT.

The chain uses TRBV14 and TRBJ2-3; D tentatively reads TRBD1 or TRBD2 (5 bases each). V lost 0 bases and J 0 bases, leaving 16 bases between the germline ends. Germline values: CDR1 SGHDN, CDR2 FVKESK. The CDR3 runs to 18 residues. The CDR3 region has the DNA TGTGCCAGCAGCCAAGAATATGGGACGTATACTAGCACAGATACGCAGTATTTT. Amino acid sequence: CASSQEYGTYTSTDTQYF. Combining the CDR3 with reference TRBV14 and TRBJ2-3 gives the whole variable domain EAGVTQFPSHSVIEKGQTVTLRCDPISGHDNLYWYRRVMGKEIKFLLHFVKESKQDESGMPNNRFLAERTGGTYSTLKVQPAELEDSGVYFCASSQEYGTYTSTDTQYFGPGTRLTVL.

The gene calls are TRBV7-9 and TRBJ2-7, with 8 bases matching TRBD1. Germline trimming cut 6 bases from V and 4 bases from J; bases unmatched to any gene: 8. The CDR3 length is 14 residues. Germline V gene lookup returns CDR1 SEHNR and CDR2 FQNEAQ (reference sequence). CDR3 in amino acids: CASRQTQGAYEQYF. CDR3 DNA sequence: TGTGCCAGCAGACAAACGCAGGGGGCGTACGAGCAGTACTTC.

The chain combines TRBV6-6 with TRBJ1-1, with no clear D. CDR1 MNHNY and CDR2 SVGAGI come from the germline V gene (reference sequence). This CDR3 has 15 amino acids. Trimming stripped 4 bases from V and 1 base from J, with 13 bases between. The CDR3 nucleotides are TGTGCCAGCAGTTCCTTTACTTTGGGGAACACTGAAGCTTTCTTT. It specifies CASSSFTLGNTEAFF.

This rearrangement joins TRBV4-3 to TRBJ1-5; D unclear. V was trimmed by 0 bases and J by 9 bases, leaving 15 bases between them. Germline CDR1 is LGHNA and CDR2 is YSLEER. CDR3 size: 15 residues. This CDR3 reads CASSQDRAPISPQHF. For the CDR3, the DNA is TGCGCCAGCAGCCAAGATAGGGCACCCATCTCGCCCCAGCATTTT.

The chain carries TRBV6-1 and TRBJ2-7; 8 nucleotides match TRBD1. V trimming: 6 bases; J trimming: 6 bases; junction bases outside the gene matches: 4. Germline values: CDR1 MNHNS, CDR2 SASEGT. The CDR3 is 12 residues long. The CDR3 reads CASRGQGSEQYF. The DNA of the CDR3 is TGTGCCAGCAGAGGACAGGGCTCCGAGCAGTACTTC.

The chain joins TRBV29-1 to TRBJ2-3; D call uncertain. The CDR3 is made up of 16 amino acids. V lost 0 bases to trimming and J lost 0 bases, with 13 bases between them. Germline V CDR1 and CDR2: SQVTM, ANQGSEA. CDR3 sequence reads: CSVEDAKRTSTDTQYF. CDR3 bases: TGCAGCGTTGAAGATGCTAAGCGTACTAGCACAGATACGCAGTATTTT.

V is TRBV7-9 and J is TRBJ2-7, with 12 bases fitting TRBD1. CDR3 size: 15 residues. V dropped 5 bases and J dropped 4; count of bases not matched to a gene: 6. Looked up from germline, CDR1 is SEHNR and CDR2 is FQNEAQ (reference sequence). CDR3 nucleotide sequence: TGTGCCAGCAGCCCCAGGGACAGGGGGCTTTACGAGCAGTACTTC. Its translation is CASSPRDRGLYEQYF.

This clone was counted once. The gene calls are TRBV19 and TRBJ2-3, with D possibly matching TRBD1 (5 bases). Germline-derived CDR1 and CDR2 are LNHDA and SQIVND (reference sequence). The CDR3 runs 15 residues. V lost 0 bases to trimming and J lost 7 bases, with 14 bases between them. CDR3 sequence reads: CASSIDGTGWNTQYF. DNA of the CDR3: TGTGCCAGTAGTATAGATGGCACAGGATGGAATACGCAGTATTTT.